This T cell receptor beta chain was found in a study of STAT3 mutations in large granular lymphocyte leukemia. Study-wide results and limits: Clonal expansion was inferred from samples taken at other timepoints. Every T-LGLL patient had at least one immunodominant TCRbeta clonotype.

Concerning this clone itself: Its cognate antigen is unknown.

Data came from immunoSEQ multiplex PCR; TCRdb stores just in-frame clones and leaves some out. The profile covers 9,000 to 9,500 clones, with 88% appearing a single time and about four fifths taken by the ten largest. The CDR3 has 15 amino acids. CDR1 SGHRS and CDR2 YFSETQ come from the germline V gene. V dropped 5 bases and J dropped 5; count of bases not matched to a gene: 10. V is TRBV5-1 and J is TRBJ2-1; 7 bases match TRBD1. The receptor comes from a man at least 80 years old with T-cell large granular lymphocyte leukemia. Some clones in this sample may be carry-over from other donors' samples. The sample comprised peripheral blood mononuclear cells. The CDR3 region has the DNA TGCGCCAGCAGGGGGCCAGGACAGGTAAACAATGAGCAGTTCTTC. It codes for CASRGPGQVNNEQFF.